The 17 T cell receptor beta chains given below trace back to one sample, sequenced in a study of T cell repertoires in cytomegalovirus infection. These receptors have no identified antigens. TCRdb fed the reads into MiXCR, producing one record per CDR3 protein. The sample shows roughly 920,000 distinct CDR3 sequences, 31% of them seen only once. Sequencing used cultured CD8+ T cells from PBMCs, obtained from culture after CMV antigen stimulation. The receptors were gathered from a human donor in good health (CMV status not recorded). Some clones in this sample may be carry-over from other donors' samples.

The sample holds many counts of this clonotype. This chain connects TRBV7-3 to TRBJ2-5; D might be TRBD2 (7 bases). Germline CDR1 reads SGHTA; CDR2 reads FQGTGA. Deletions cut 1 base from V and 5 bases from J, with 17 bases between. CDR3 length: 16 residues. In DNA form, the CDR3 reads TGTGCCAGCAGCTTAAATGGGTGGGGGGGCCAGGAGACCCAGTACTTC. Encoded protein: CASSLNGWGGQETQYF.

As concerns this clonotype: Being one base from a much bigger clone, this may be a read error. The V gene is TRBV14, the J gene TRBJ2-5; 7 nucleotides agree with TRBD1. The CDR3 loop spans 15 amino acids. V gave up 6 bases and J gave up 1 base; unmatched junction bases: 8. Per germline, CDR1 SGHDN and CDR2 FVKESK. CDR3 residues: CASRDDRVPQETQYF. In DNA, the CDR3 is TGTGCCAGCAGAGATGACAGGGTGCCCCAAGAGACCCAGTACTTC.

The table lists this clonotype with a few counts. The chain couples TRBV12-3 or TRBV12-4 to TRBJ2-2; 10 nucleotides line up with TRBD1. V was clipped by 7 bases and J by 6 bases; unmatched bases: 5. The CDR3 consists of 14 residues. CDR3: CASTGQGRAGELFF. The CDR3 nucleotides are TGTGCCAGCACGGGACAGGGGAGGGCCGGGGAGCTGTTTTTT.

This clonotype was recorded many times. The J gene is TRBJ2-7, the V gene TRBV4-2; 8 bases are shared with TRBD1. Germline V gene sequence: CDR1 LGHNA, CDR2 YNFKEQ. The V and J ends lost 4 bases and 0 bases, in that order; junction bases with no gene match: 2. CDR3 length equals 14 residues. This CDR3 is CASSPDRGSYEQYF. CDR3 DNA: TGTGCCAGCAGCCCCGACAGGGGCTCCTACGAGCAGTACTTC.

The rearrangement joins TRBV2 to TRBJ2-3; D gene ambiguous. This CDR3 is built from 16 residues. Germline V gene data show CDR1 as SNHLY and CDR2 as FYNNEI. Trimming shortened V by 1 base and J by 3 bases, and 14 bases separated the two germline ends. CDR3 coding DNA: TGTGCCAGCAGTGAAGGGGTCACAAAGAGTACAGATACGCAGTATTTT. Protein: CASSEGVTKSTDTQYF.

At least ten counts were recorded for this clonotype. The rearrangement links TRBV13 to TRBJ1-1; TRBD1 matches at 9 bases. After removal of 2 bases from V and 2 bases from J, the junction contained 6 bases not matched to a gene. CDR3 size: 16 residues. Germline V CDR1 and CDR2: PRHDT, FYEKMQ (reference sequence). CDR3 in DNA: TGTGCCAGCAGCTTACCCTACAGGGGGCGAAACACTGAAGCTTTCTTT. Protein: CASSLPYRGRNTEAFF. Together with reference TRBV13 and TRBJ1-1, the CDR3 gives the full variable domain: AAGVIQSPRHLIKEKRETATLKCYPIPRHDTVYWYQQGPGQDPQFLISFYEKMQSDKGSIPDRFSAQQFSDYHSELNMSSLELGDSALYFCASSLPYRGRNTEAFFGQGTRLTVV.

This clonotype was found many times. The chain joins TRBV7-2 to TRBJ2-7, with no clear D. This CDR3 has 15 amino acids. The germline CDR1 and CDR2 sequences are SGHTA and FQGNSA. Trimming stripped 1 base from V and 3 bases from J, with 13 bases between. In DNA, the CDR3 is TGTGCCAGCAGCTTAGGCGCCTACCGGTACTACGAGCAGTACGTC. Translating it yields CASSLGAYRYYEQYV.

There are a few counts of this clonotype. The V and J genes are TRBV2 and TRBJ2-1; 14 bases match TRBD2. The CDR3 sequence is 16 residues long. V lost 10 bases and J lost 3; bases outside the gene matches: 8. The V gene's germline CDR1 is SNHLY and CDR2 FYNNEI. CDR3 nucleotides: TGTGCCACCTTGACTAGCGGGGGGGCCAGCTACAATGAGCAGTTCTTC. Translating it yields CATLTSGGASYNEQFF.

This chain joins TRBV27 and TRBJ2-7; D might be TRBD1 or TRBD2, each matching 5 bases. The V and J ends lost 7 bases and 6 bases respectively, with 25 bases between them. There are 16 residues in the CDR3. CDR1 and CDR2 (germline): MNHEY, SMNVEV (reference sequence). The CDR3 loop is CASKPHREGMAFEQYF. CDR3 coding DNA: TGTGCCAGCAAACCCCATCGTGAGGGGATGGCCTTCGAGCAGTACTTC.

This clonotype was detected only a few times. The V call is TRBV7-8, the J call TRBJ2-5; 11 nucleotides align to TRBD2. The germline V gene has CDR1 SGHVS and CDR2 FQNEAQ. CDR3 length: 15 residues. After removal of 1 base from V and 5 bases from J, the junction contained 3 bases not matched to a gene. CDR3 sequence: CASSLGASGGETQYF. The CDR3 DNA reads TGTGCCAGCAGCTTAGGGGCTAGCGGGGGGGAGACCCAGTACTTC.

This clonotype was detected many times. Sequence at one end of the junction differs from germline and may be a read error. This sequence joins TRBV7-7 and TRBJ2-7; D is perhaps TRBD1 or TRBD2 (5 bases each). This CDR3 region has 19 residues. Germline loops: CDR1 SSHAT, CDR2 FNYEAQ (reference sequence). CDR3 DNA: TGTGCTAGCAGCTTAGTACTACACAAACCCGGGGCGAGTTCCTACGAGCAGTACTTC. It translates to CASSLVLHKPGASSYEQYF.

The CDR3 region has the DNA TGTGTCAGCAGCCACAGGGACCTCACCTACGAGCAGTACGTC. This codes for CVSSHRDLTYEQYV. V gene TRBV14 combines with J gene TRBJ2-7; weak D call: TRBD1 (6 bases). Germline CDR1 and CDR2: SGHDN and FVKESK. CDR3 size: 14 residues.

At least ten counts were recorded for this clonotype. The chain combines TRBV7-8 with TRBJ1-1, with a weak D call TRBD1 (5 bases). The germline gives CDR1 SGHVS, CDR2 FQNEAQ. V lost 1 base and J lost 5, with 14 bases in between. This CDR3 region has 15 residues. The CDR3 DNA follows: TGTGCCAGCAGCTTAGGGGCCGGCAGGGTTACTGAAGCTTTCTTT. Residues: CASSLGAGRVTEAFF.

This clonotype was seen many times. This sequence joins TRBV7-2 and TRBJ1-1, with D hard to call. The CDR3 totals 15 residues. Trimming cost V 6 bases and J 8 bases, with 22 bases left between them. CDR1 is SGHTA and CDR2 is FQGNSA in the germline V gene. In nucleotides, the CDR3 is TGTGCCAGCAGTATCAGTTGGGTCGAGGGATCCGAAGCTTTCTTT. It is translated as CASSISWVEGSEAFF.

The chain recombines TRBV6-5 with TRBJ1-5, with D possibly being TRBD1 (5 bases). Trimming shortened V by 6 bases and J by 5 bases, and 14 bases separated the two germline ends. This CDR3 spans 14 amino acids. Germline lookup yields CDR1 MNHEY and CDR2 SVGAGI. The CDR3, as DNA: TGTGCCAGCAGCTTGGGACCCTCCGATCAGCCCCAGCATTTT. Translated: CASSLGPSDQPQHF.

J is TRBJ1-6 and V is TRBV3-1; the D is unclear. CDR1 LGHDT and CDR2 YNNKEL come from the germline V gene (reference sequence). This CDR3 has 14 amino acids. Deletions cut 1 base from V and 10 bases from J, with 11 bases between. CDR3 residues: CASSQGVINSPLHF. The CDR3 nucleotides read TGTGCCAGCAGCCAAGGCGTAATTAACTCACCCCTCCACTTT.

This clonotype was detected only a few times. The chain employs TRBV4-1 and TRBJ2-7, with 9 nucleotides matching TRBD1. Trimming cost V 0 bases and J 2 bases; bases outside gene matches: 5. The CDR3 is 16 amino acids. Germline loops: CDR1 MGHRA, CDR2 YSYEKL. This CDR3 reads CASSQEEQGAAYEQYF. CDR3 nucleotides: TGCGCCAGCAGCCAAGAAGAACAGGGGGCTGCCTACGAGCAGTACTTC.